This section outlines one T cell receptor beta chain sequence together with its context. Antigen unknown. This sample is part of a study of T cells expressing NK-cell markers. Study details: Serological testing identified most of the eight sequenced donors as HCMV-seropositive and one as seronegative. Overall study findings and caveats: Each of 6 or 7 donors carried dominant NKG2C+ clonotypes accounting for about 1.0-7.0% of CD8+ T cells. In several donors, dominant clonotypes made up 28.3-60.1% of CD3+CD56-NKG2C+ cells.

TCRdb reprocessed the 5' RACE reads and keeps a single row for each CDR3 protein, giving no DNA. The sample has about 110,000 distinct CDR3 sequences, and its top ten clones hold 18%. The CDR3 totals 14 residues. Germline V gives CDR1 LNHDA, CDR2 SQIVND (reference sequence). This clonotype originated in a woman between 18 and 70 years old in good health. The J gene is TRBJ1-1, the V gene TRBV19; checking the TCRdb D call of TRBD1 is not possible without DNA. What was sequenced was blood T cells: a sorted CD56 or NKG2C T cell subset, CD4+ or CD8+ T cells, or bulk PBMC T cells (not recorded which). The CDR3 loop is CASSWGGDNTEAFF. Combining the CDR3 with reference TRBV19 and TRBJ1-1 gives the whole variable domain DGGITQSPKYLFRKEGQNVTLSCEQNLNHDAMYWYRQDPGQGLRLIYYSQIVNDFQKGDIAEGYSVSREKKESFPLTVTSAQKNPTAFYLCASSWGGDNTEAFFGQGTRLTVV.